This T cell receptor beta chain was found in a study of OX40 agonist ivuxolimab in advanced cancers. Trimming left V 4 bases short and J 0 bases short, with 10 bases between. CDR3 size: 14 residues. CDR1 and CDR2 from the germline V gene are SGHDT and YYEEEE. Data came from immunoSEQ multiplex PCR; TCRdb stores just in-frame clones and leaves some out. The table has some 130,000 clones, 90% seen once; the top ten hold approximately 1%. The chain is built from TRBV5-6 and TRBJ1-1; no definite D call. The sample here was CD4+ or CD8+ T cells sorted from blood, taken in a trial of the OX40 agonist ivuxolimab. The TCR comes from an adult with an advanced solid tumor such as melanoma, head and neck, liver or kidney cancer. Here the CDR3 reads CASSPLGLNTEAFF. The DNA for the CDR3 is TGTGCCAGCAGCCCCCTAGGGCTGAACACTGAAGCTTTCTTT.